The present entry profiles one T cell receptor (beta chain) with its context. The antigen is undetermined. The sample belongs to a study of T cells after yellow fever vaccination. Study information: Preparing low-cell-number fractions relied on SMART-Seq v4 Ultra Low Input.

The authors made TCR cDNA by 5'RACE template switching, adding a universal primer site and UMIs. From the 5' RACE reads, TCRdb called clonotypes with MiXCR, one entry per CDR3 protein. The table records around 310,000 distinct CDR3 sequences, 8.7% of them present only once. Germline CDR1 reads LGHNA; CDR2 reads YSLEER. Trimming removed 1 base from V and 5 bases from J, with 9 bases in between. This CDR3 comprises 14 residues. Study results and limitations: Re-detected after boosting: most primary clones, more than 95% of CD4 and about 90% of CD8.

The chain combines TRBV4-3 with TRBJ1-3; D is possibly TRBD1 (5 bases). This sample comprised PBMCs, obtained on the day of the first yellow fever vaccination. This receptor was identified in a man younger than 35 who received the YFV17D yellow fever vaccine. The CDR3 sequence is CASSQVGARNTIYF. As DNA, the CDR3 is TGCGCCAGCAGCCAAGTAGGGGCGCGAAACACCATATATTTT.